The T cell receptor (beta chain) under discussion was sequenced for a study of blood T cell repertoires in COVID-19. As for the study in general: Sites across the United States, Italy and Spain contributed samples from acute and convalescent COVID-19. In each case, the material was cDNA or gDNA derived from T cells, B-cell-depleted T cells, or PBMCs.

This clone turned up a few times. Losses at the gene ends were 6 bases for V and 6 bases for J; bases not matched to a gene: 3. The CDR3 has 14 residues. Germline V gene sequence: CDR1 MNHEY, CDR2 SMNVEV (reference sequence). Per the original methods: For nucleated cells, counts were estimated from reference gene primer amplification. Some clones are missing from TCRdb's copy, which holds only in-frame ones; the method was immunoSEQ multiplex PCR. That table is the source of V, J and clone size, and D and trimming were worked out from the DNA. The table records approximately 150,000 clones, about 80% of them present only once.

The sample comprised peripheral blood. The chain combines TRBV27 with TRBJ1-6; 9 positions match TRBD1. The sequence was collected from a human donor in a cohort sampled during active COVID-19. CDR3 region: CASRDRGPNSPLHF. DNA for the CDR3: TGTGCCAGCAGGGACAGGGGTCCTAATTCACCCCTCCACTTT.